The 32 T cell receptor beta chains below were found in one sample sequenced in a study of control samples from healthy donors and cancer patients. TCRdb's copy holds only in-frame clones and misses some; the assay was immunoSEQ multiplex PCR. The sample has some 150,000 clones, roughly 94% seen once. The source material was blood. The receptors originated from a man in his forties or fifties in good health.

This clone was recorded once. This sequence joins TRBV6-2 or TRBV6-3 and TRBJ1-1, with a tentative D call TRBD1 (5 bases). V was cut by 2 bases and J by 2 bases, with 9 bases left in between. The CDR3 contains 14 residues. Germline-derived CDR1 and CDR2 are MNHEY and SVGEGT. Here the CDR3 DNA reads TGTGCCAGCAGTTACCTGGACACTAACACTGAAGCTTTCTTT. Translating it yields CASSYLDTNTEAFF.

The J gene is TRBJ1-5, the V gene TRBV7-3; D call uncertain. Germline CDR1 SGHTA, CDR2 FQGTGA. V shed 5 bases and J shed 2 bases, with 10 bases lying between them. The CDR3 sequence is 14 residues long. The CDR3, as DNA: TGTGCCAGCAGCGAAGGAGGAGGCAATCAGCCCCAGCATTTT. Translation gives CASSEGGGNQPQHF.

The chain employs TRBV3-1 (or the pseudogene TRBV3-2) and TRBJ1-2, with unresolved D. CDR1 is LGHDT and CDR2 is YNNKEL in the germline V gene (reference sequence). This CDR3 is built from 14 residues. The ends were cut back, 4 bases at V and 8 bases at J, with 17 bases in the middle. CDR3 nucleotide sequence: TGTGCCAGCAGCCCCCCTCGTGGAACGGAAGGCTACACCTTC. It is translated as CASSPPRGTEGYTF.

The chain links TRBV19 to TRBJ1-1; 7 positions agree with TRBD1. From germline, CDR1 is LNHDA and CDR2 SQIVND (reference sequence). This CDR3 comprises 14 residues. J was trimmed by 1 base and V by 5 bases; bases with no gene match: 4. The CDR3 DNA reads TGTGCCAGTAGTCACAGGGGCCAGAACACTGAAGCTTTCTTT. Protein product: CASSHRGQNTEAFF.

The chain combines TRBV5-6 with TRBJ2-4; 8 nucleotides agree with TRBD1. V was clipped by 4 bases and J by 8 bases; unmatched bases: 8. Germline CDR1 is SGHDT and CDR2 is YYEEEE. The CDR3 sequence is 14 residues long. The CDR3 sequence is CASSMRQGLDIQYF. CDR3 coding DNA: TGTGCCAGCAGCATGCGACAGGGGCTTGACATTCAGTACTTC.

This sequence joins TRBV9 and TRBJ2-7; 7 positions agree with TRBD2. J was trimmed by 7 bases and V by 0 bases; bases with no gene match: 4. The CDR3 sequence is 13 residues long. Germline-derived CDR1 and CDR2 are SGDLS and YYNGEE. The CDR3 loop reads CASSVGLAEEQYF. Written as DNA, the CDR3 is TGTGCCAGCAGCGTAGGGCTAGCGGAGGAGCAGTACTTC.

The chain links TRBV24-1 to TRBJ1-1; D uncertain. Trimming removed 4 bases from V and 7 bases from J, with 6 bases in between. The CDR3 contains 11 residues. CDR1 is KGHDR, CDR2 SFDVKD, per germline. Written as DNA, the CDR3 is TGTGCCACCAGTGACCGGAGTGAAGCTTTCTTT. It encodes CATSDRSEAFF.

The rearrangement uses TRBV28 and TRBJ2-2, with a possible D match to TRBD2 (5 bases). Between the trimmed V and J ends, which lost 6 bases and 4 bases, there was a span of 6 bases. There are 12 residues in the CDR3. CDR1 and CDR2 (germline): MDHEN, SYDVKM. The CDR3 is CASSLATGELFF. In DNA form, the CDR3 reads TGTGCCAGCAGCCTAGCCACCGGGGAGCTGTTTTTT.

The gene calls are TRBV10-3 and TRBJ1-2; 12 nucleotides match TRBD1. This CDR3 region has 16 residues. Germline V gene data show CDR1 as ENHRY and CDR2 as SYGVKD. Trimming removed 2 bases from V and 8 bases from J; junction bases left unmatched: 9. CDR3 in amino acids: CAISEGRDRGPEGYTF. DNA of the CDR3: TGTGCCATCAGTGAGGGAAGGGACAGGGGGCCGGAAGGCTACACCTTC.

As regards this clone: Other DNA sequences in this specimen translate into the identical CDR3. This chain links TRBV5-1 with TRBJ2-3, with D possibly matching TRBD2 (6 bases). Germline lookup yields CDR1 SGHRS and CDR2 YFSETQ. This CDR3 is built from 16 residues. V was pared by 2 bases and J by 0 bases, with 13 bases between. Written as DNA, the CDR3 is TGCGCCAGCAGCTTAACCGGGACTCCTAGCACAGATACGCAGTATTTT. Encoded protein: CASSLTGTPSTDTQYF.

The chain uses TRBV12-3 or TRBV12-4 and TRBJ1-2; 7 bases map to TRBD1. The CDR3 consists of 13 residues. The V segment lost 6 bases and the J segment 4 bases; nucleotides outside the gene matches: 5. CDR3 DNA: TGTGCCAGCAGCCGTGGACAGGTCTATGGCTACACCTTC. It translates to CASSRGQVYGYTF.

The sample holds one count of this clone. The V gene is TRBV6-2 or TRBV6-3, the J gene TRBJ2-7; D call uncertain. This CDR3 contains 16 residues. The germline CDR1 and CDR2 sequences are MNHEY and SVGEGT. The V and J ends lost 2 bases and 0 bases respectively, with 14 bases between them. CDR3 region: CASSYTAPQSSYEQYF. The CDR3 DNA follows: TGTGCCAGCAGTTACACAGCACCCCAGAGCTCCTACGAGCAGTACTTC.

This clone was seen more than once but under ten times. For the CDR3, the DNA is TGTGCCAGCAGCTTAGAGTCCAGGGGGAACACTGAAGCTTTCTTT. Translating it yields CASSLESRGNTEAFF. The chain combines TRBV7-9 with TRBJ1-1, with D possibly being TRBD1 (6 bases). Germline CDR1 reads SEHNR; CDR2 reads FQNEAQ (reference sequence). V was shortened by 1 base and J by 1 base, with 10 bases between the two germline ends. This CDR3 comprises 15 residues.

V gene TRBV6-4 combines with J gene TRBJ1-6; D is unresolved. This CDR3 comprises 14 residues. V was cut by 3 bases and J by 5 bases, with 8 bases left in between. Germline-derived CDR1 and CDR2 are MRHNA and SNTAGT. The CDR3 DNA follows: TGTGCCAGCAGTGAGAAGCTTCATAATTCACCCCTCCACTTT. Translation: CASSEKLHNSPLHF.

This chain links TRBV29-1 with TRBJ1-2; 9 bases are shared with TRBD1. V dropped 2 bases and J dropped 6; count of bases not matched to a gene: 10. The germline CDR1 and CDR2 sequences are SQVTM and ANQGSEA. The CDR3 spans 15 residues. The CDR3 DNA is TGCAGCGTTGAAACCCACGGGACAGGGACGAATGGCTACACCTTC. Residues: CSVETHGTGTNGYTF. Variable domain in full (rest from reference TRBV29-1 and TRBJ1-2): SAVISQKPSRDICQRGTSLTIQCQVDSQVTMMFWYRQQPGQSLTLIATANQGSEATYESGFVIDKFPISRPNLTFSTLTVSNMSPEDSSIYLCSVETHGTGTNGYTFGSGTRLTVV.

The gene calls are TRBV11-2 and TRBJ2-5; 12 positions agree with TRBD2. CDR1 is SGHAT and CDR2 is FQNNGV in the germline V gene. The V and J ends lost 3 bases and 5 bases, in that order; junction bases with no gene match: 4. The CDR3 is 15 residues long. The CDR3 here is CASSFGLAGTETQYF. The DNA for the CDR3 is TGTGCCAGCAGCTTCGGACTAGCGGGAACGGAGACCCAGTACTTC.

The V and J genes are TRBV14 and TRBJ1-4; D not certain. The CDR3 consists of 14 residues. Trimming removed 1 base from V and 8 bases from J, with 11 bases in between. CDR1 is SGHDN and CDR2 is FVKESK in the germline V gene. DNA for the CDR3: TGTGCCAGCAGCCAAGTAGGGTTTGCCGAAAAACTGTTTTTT. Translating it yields CASSQVGFAEKLFF.

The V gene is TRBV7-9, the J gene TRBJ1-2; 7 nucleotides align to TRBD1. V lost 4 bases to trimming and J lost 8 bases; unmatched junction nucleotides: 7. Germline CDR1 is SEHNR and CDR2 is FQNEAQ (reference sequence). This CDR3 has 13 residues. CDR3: CASSSSRGVGYTF. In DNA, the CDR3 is TGTGCCAGCAGCTCTAGCAGGGGGGTCGGCTACACCTTC.

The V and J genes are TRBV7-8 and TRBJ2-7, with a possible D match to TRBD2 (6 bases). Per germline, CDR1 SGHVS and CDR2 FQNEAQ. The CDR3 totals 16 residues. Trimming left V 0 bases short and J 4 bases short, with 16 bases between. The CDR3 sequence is CASSLARLANGYEQYF. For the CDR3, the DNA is TGTGCCAGCAGCTTAGCGCGGCTAGCGAATGGATACGAGCAGTACTTC.

The CDR3 DNA sequence: TGCGCCAGCAGCCAAGAAACAGGGCTCCGACAGCCCCAGCATTTT. Translation: CASSQETGLRQPQHF. The chain is built from TRBV4-1 and TRBJ1-5, with TRBD1 as a possible D gene (6 bases). Per germline, CDR1 MGHRA and CDR2 YSYEKL. V was cut by 0 bases and J by 7 bases, with 13 bases left in between. The CDR3 runs to 15 residues.

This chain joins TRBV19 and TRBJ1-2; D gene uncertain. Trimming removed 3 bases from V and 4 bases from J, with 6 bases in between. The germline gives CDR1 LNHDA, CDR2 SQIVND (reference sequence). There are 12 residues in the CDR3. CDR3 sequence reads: CASSISVYGYTF. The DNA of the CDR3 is TGTGCCAGTAGTATCAGCGTCTATGGCTACACCTTC. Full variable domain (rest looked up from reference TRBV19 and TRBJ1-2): DGGITQSPKYLFRKEGQNVTLSCEQNLNHDAMYWYRQDPGQGLRLIYYSQIVNDFQKGDIAEGYSVSREKKESFPLTVTSAQKNPTAFYLCASSISVYGYTFGSGTRLTVV.

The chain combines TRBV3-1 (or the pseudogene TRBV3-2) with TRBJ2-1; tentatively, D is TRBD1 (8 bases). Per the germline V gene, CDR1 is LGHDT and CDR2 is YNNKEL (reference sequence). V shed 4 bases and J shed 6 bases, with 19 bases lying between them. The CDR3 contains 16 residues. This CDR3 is CASSPRTGRVVNEQFF. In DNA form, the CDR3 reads TGTGCCAGCAGCCCCCGGACAGGGAGGGTTGTCAATGAGCAGTTCTTC.

In DNA form, the CDR3 reads TGTGCCACCAGTGATTTGCAAGGGCCACCAAAAGAGACCCAGTACTTC. Protein product: CATSDLQGPPKETQYF. This chain joins TRBV24-1 and TRBJ2-5, with D uncertain. The CDR3 consists of 16 residues. Between the trimmed V and J ends, which lost 0 bases and 3 bases, there was a span of 13 bases. Germline values: CDR1 KGHDR, CDR2 SFDVKD.

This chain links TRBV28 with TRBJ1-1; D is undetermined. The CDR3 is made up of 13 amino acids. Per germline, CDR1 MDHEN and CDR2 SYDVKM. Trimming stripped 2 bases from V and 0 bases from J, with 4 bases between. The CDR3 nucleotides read TGTGCCAGCAGTTTAGGGGTGAACACTGAAGCTTTCTTT. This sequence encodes CASSLGVNTEAFF. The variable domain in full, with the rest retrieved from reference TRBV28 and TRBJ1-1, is DVKVTQSSRYLVKRTGEKVFLECVQDMDHENMFWYRQDPGLGLRLIYFSYDVKMKEKGDIPEGYSVSREKKERFSLILESASTNQTSMYLCASSLGVNTEAFFGQGTRLTVV.

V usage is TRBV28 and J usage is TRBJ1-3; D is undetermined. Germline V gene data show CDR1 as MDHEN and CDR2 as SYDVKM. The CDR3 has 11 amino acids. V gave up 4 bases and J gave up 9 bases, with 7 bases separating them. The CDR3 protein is CASSSPLTIYF. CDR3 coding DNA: TGTGCCAGCAGTTCCCCTCTCACCATATATTTT.

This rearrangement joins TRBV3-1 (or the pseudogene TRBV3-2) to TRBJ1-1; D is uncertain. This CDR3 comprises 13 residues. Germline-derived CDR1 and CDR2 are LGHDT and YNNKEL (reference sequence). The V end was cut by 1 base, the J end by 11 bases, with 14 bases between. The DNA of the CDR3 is TGTGCCAGCAGCCAAGTTCCGCAAGCGTCGGCTTTCTTT. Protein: CASSQVPQASAFF.

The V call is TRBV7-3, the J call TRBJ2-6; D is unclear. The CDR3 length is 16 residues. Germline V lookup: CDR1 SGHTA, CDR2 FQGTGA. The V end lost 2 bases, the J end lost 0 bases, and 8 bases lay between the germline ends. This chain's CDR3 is CASSLWANSGANVLTF. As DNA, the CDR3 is TGTGCCAGCAGCTTATGGGCCAACTCTGGGGCCAACGTCCTGACTTTC.

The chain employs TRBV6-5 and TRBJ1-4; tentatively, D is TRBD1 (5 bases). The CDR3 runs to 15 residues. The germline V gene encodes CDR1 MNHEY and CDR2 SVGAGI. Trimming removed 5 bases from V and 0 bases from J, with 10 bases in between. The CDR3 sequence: CASSQGLATNEKLFF. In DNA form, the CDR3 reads TGTGCCAGCAGTCAGGGACTGGCAACTAATGAAAAACTGTTTTTT.

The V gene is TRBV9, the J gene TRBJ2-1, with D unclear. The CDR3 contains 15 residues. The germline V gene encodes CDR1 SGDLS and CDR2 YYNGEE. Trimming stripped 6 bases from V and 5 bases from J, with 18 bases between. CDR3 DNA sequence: TGTGCCAGCACCAGCGCCTCCATGGGTCACAATGAGCAGTTCTTC. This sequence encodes CASTSASMGHNEQFF.

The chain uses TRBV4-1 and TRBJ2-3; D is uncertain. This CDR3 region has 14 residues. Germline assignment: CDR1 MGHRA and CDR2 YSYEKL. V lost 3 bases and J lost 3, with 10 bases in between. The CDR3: CASSQPLGTDTQYF. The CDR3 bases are TGCGCCAGCAGCCAGCCCCTGGGTACAGATACGCAGTATTTT.

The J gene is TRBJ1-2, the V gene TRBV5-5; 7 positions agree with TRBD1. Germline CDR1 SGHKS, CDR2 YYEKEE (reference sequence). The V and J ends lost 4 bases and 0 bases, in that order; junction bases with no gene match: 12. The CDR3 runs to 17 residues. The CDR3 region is CASSLLTGARPNYGYTF. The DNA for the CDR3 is TGTGCCAGCAGCCTACTTACAGGGGCCCGACCTAACTATGGCTACACCTTC.

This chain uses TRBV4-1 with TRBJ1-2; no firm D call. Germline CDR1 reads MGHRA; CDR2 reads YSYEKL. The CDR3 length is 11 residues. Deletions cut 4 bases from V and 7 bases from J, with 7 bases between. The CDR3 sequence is CASSPGIGYTF. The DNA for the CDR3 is TGCGCCAGCAGCCCGGGGATTGGCTACACCTTC.